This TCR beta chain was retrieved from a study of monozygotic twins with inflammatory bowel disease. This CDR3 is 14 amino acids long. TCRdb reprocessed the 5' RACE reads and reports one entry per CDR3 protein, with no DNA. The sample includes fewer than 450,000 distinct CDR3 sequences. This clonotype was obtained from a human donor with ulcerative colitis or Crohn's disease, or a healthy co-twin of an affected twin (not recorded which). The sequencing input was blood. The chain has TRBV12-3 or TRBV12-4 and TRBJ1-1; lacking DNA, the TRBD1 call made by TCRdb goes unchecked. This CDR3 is CASGPRERGTEAFF.